This T cell receptor beta chain was obtained from a study of blood T cell repertoires in COVID-19 (dated by TCRdb to 2018 to 2021). About the investigation overall: Collaborator samples came from the United States, Italy and Spain and covered acute and convalescent phases of COVID-19. Where HLA class I and class II types were available, the types were taken from metadata supplied by the sample provider, not from assay-based typing. Sample metadata almost always included a de-identified subject ID, COVID-19 status, age in years and sex. The material from the prospective study consisted of cDNA or gDNA derived from T cells, B-cell-depleted T cells, or PBMCs. Subjects who had been exposed to COVID-19, were actively infected with it, or had recovered from it provided the deeply sampled blood TCRbeta repertoires that made up the dataset. Samples came from the ongoing ImmuneRACE study (first 160 participants) plus 1,254 subjects from 6 global collaborators. The repertoires were made available in a free public database intended to serve as a resource for research on the immune response to SARS-CoV-2. General study outcomes and caveats: How much clinical and demographic metadata was included differed by source and by participant, and the metadata was provided uncurated.

Spanning cysteine to phenylalanine, the CDR3 consists of 13 amino acids. Only the CDR3 region is kept as DNA, spanning 39 bases read in frame from base 1. Via the germline V gene, CDR1 is SGHRS and CDR2 YFSETQ. After removal of 7 bases from V and 2 bases from J, the junction retains 3 bases not matched to a gene. TCRbeta CDR3 regions were amplified from genomic DNA by means of the immunoSEQ Assay, a bias-controlled multiplex PCR. In the paper's pipeline: The number of nucleated cells in each sample was estimated by amplification of reference gene primers within the assay. To quantify the absolute abundance of each unique TCRbeta CDR3 rearrangement, sequence reads were collapsed and filtered. For each sample, productive Simpson clonality was calculated as the square root of Simpson's diversity index over productive rearrangements. TCRdb obtained this table from immuneACCESS and retained in-frame rearrangements with V and J assigned. These tables miss some clones; where compared with another copy, unresolved V genes account for less than half of the shortfall, and the remainder is unexplained. Clonal size and the V and J genes are those of that table, whereas D and trimming came from the DNA. This sample gives around 200,000 clones in total; about 86% of them show up just once. The ten largest clones add up to about 4.5% of the sample.

In the prospective study, participants were roughly 18 to 90 years old, resided in fewer than 25 geographic areas of the United States, and were enrolled through a virtual design. Cohort assignment in the prospective study relied on participant-reported clinical history from a screening survey and a study questionnaire. Exposed participants had been in contact with someone with a PCR-confirmed or clinician-diagnosed COVID-19 case within 2 weeks of study entry. Each participant in the prospective study had whole blood, serum and a nasopharyngeal or oropharyngeal swab collected by mobile phlebotomists. Over a roughly 2-month period, participants in the prospective study had the option of providing additional blood draws and questionnaires. Prospective study blood samples were shipped either frozen or at room temperature before DNA extraction. About this clone itself: The target of this receptor is not known. No quality values exist for individual bases; no much larger clone is one base distant.

The chain couples TRBV5-1 to TRBJ2-7; TRBD1 aligns with 10 central bases. The sequenced sample was PBMCs or T cells enriched from blood (not recorded which). The TCR sequence derives from a woman aged 25 to 45 who had been exposed to COVID-19. The CDR3 reads as follows: CASGQGGTYEQYF. The bases are TGCGCCAGCGGACAGGGGGGCACCTACGAGCAGTACTTC.